The present T cell receptor beta chain was sequenced within a study of cytomegalovirus exposure and HLA in healthy donors. This clone was detected a few times. What it binds is not known. While unrecorded immune exposures were likely, the donors were nominally healthy when sampled. Overall study results and limits: Later on, analysis showed that most CMV-associated TCR beta chains appeared to be HLA-restricted. It was reported that the classifier diagnosed cytomegalovirus status with high specificity and sensitivity in both the original and validation cohorts. V segments that were indistinguishable, TRBV6-2 and TRBV6-3 among them, were omitted from analysis.

Trimming shortened V by 6 bases and J by 9 bases, and 15 bases separated the two germline ends. This CDR3 region has 12 residues. Germline V gene sequence: CDR1 SQVTM, CDR2 ANQGSEA. PCR primers comprised 60 Vbeta and 13 Jbeta primers. Measured with immunoSEQ multiplex PCR; TCRdb has only the in-frame clones, and not every one. The sample lists 77,000 or so clones, around three quarters occurring once. This clonotype was sampled from a woman aged 40 to 49 in good health and CMV-seronegative. The sample consisted of PBMCs. The rearrangement joins TRBV29-1 to TRBJ2-4, with TRBD2 as a possible D gene (7 bases). CDR3 sequence: CSVLGGPSIQYF. Here the CDR3 DNA reads TGCAGCGTCCTCGGGGGGCCGAGCATTCAGTACTTC.